The source of this T cell receptor beta chain is a study of T-cell memory formation after mild COVID-19. TCRdb passed the 5' RACE reads through MiXCR, listing each CDR3 protein once. Among tens of thousands of distinct CDR3 sequences listed, 9% to 9.5% were seen once. With respect to this clonotype: The antigen remains unidentified.

Broader study findings: The appearance of some responding clones in pre-infection memory suggested that cross-reactive memory joined. Contracting clones from day 15 to 85 had balanced CD4/CD8; later expanders favoured CD4+. The study found contracting CD4+ clones mainly in CM and EM and contracting CD8+ clones in EMRA.

The clonotype comes from a man between 18 and 29 years old who had mild COVID-19 (a few samples of this study predate the infection). Cell type and time point are not known. The source material was PBMCs or a T cell subset sorted from them (not recorded which).

CDR3 sequence (DNA): TGCGCCAGCAGCTCCCGATCCGGGCCAGCGGGGGAGCAGTTCTTC. It specifies CASSSRSGPAGEQFF. The chain couples TRBV5-1 to TRBJ2-1; 7 bases align to TRBD2. J lost 10 bases, V lost 3 bases, and 13 bases had no gene match. The germline V gene encodes CDR1 SGHRS and CDR2 YFSETQ. The CDR3 sequence is 15 residues long. The complete variable domain, with remaining parts taken from reference TRBV5-1 and TRBJ2-1, reads KAGVTQTPRYLIKTRGQQVTLSCSPISGHRSVSWYQQTPGQGLQFLFEYFSETQRNKGNFPGRFSGRQFSNSRSEMNVSTLELGDSALYLCASSSRSGPAGEQFFGPGTRLTVL.